Following are 12 T cell receptor beta chains from one sample sequenced in a study of blood T cell repertoires in COVID-19. Produced via immunoSEQ multiplex PCR; TCRdb's table is partial and in-frame only. Among 650,000 to 800,000 clones listed, approximately 90% were seen once. Sequenced: peripheral blood. The receptors derive from a woman between 18 and 29 years old with acute or convalescent COVID-19.

The chain couples TRBV10-3 to TRBJ1-5; D remains unclear. The V and J ends lost 0 bases and 2 bases respectively, with 17 bases between them. This CDR3 contains 18 residues. Germline CDR1 reads ENHRY; CDR2 reads SYGVKD. The CDR3 spells CAISESLLYGMGNQPQHF. CDR3 coding DNA: TGTGCCATCAGTGAGTCACTTTTATACGGGATGGGCAATCAGCCCCAGCATTTT.

The rearrangement uses TRBV5-6 and TRBJ2-7; 11 bases align to TRBD2. The CDR3 runs to 16 residues. With V trimmed by 0 bases and J by 5 bases, 7 bases remained unmatched. CDR1 SGHDT and CDR2 YYEEEE come from the germline V gene. The CDR3 sequence: CASSLDLAGGWNEQYF. In DNA, the CDR3 is TGTGCCAGCAGCTTGGACCTAGCGGGGGGTTGGAACGAGCAGTACTTC.

The chain is built from TRBV29-1 and TRBJ2-5; D not resolved. Trimming took off 5 bases at V and 2 bases at J, with 15 bases between the two ends. The CDR3 totals 14 residues. CDR1 is SQVTM and CDR2 is ANQGSEA in the germline V gene. The CDR3, as DNA: TGCAGCGTTCACCTACAGTCCCTACAAGAGACCCAGTACTTC. Amino acid sequence: CSVHLQSLQETQYF.

The V and J genes are TRBV24-1 and TRBJ1-2, with 8 nucleotides matching TRBD1. J gave up 7 bases and V 4 bases, and 4 bases lay outside the gene matches. Per germline, CDR1 KGHDR and CDR2 SFDVKD. The CDR3 loop spans 13 amino acids. CDR3 region: CATSETGAFGYTF. In nucleotides, the CDR3 is TGTGCCACCAGTGAGACAGGGGCGTTTGGCTACACCTTC.

Written as DNA, the CDR3 is TGTGCCAGTAGAACTCTCCAAACAGGGGACTATGGCTACACCTTC. Its translation is CASRTLQTGDYGYTF. V and J are TRBV19 and TRBJ1-2, with 7 bases aligning to TRBD1. This CDR3 is 15 amino acids long. Germline CDR1 reads LNHDA; CDR2 reads SQIVND (reference sequence). Germline trimming cut 6 bases from V and 3 bases from J; bases unmatched to any gene: 10.

The chain employs TRBV9 and TRBJ2-5; D may be TRBD2 (6 bases). The CDR3 is made up of 14 amino acids. In germline, CDR1 is SGDLS, CDR2 YYNGEE. The ends were cut back, 3 bases at V and 4 bases at J, with 13 bases in the middle. CDR3 loop: CASSADGGLETQYF. In DNA, the CDR3 is TGTGCCAGCAGCGCCGATGGGGGACTAGAGACCCAGTACTTC.

The chain carries TRBV5-1 and TRBJ2-7; D gene ambiguous. This CDR3 comprises 14 residues. CDR1 SGHRS and CDR2 YFSETQ come from the germline V gene. Trimming pared 0 bases from V and 3 bases from J, leaving 10 bases between. CDR3 in amino acids: CASSLEVEVYEQYF. The CDR3 DNA is TGCGCCAGCAGCTTGGAGGTCGAGGTCTACGAGCAGTACTTC.

The chain carries TRBV2 and TRBJ2-1; 10 nucleotides agree with TRBD2. Germline loops: CDR1 SNHLY, CDR2 FYNNEI. Losses at the gene ends were 5 bases for V and 3 bases for J; bases not matched to a gene: 10. The CDR3 contains 17 residues. CDR3 sequence reads: CASSRRSGGDYYNEQFF. The CDR3 DNA is TGTGCCAGCAGTCGCCGGAGCGGGGGGGATTACTACAATGAGCAGTTCTTC.

This chain joins TRBV11-2 and TRBJ1-1; D remains unclear. Germline V gene lookup returns CDR1 SGHAT and CDR2 FQNNGV. The CDR3 loop spans 13 amino acids. V lost 4 bases and J lost 3, with 9 bases in between. CDR3 sequence reads: CASSYPGDTEAFF. For the CDR3, the DNA is TGTGCCAGCAGCTATCCCGGTGACACTGAAGCTTTCTTT.

The sample holds many counts of this clone. The chain links TRBV6-2 or TRBV6-3 to TRBJ2-7; D is undetermined. From germline, CDR1 is MNHEY and CDR2 SVGEGT. V was cut by 6 bases and J by 3 bases, with 12 bases left in between. This CDR3 is 13 amino acids long. The CDR3 loop reads CASSPKEHYEQYF. The CDR3 coding sequence is TGTGCCAGCAGCCCGAAGGAGCACTACGAGCAGTACTTC.

V is TRBV18 and J is TRBJ1-2; unclear D gene. Germline CDR1 is KGHSH and CDR2 is LQKENI. This CDR3 has 13 amino acids. Between the trimmed V and J ends, which lost 2 bases and 8 bases, there was a span of 12 bases. The CDR3 region is CASSPYSSGGYTF. CDR3 DNA: TGTGCCAGCTCACCATACAGTAGTGGAGGCTACACCTTC. Full variable domain (missing parts from reference TRBV18 and TRBJ1-2): NAGVMQNPRHLVRRRGQEARLRCSPMKGHSHVYWYRQLPEEGLKFMVYLQKENIIDESGMPKERFSAEFPKEGPSILRIQQVVRGDSAAYFCASSPYSSGGYTFGSGTRLTVV.

This chain links TRBV4-2 with TRBJ1-5, with D possibly matching TRBD1 (6 bases). Germline V gene data show CDR1 as LGHNA and CDR2 as YNFKEQ. The CDR3 loop spans 18 amino acids. Deletions cut 0 bases from V and 4 bases from J, with 19 bases between. The CDR3, as DNA: TGTGCCAGCAGCCAAGAACAGGGATTTCCCTCACCAAATCAGCCCCAGCATTTT. Translating it yields CASSQEQGFPSPNQPQHF.